This TCR beta chain comes out of a study of cytomegalovirus exposure and HLA in healthy donors. Study-level findings and limits: Follow-up analysis later connected one missense variant in DCLRE1C with trimming of TCR beta V- and J-genes. A later analysis reportedly found that, within productive TCRs, an Asian-associated ancestry cluster had fewer N-insertions than the mean observed across the approximately 600 donors. For most TCR beta V segments, an earlier analysis put the productive rate at about 87% or about 30% of the time.

As regards this clone: Its antigen is unknown.

Germline V gene sequence: CDR1 SNHLY, CDR2 FYNNEI. The CDR3 loop spans 13 amino acids. V was clipped by 4 bases and J by 3 bases, with 9 bases between them. Primers for the PCR totalled 60 Vbeta and 13 Jbeta. The data were produced by immunoSEQ multiplex PCR, yet TCRdb's version contains in-frame clones alone and is incomplete. The sample holds roughly 200,000 clones, around 89% seen once. The sequencing input was PBMCs. The sequence derives from a woman between 18 and 30 years old in good health and CMV-seronegative. The J gene is TRBJ2-5, the V gene TRBV2, with D perhaps TRBD1 (5 bases). The CDR3 here is CASSGDRKETQYF. The CDR3 DNA sequence: TGTGCCAGCAGTGGAGACAGAAAAGAGACCCAGTACTTC.